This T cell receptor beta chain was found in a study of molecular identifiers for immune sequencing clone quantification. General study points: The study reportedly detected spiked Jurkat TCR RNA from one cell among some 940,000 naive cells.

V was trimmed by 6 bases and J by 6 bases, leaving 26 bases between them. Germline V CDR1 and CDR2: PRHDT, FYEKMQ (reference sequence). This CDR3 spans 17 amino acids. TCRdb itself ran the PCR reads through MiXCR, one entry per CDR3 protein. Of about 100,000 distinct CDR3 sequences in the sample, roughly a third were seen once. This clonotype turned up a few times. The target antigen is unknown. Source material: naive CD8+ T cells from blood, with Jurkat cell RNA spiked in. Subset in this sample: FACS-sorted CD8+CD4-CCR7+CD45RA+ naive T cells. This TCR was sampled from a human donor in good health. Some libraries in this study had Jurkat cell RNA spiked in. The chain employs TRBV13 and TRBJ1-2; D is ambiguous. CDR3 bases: TGTGCCAGCAGGTCCGCCTTAGCCGGATTGTTGTTAGATGGCTACACCTTC. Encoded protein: CASRSALAGLLLDGYTF.